The T cell receptor (beta chain) under discussion was sequenced for a study of control samples from healthy donors and cancer patients. The data were produced by immunoSEQ multiplex PCR, yet TCRdb's version contains in-frame clones alone and is incomplete. The sample has about 160,000 clones, roughly 94% seen once; the top ten hold 8.5%. The length of the CDR3 is 15 residues. CDR1 is WSHSY, CDR2 SAAADI, per germline. Trimming pared 2 bases from V and 5 bases from J, leaving 15 bases between. This TCR derives from a woman aged 40 to 49 in good health. Sequencing was performed on blood. The chain uses TRBV10-2 and TRBJ1-1; the D gene is possibly TRBD1 (5 bases). The CDR3 bases are TGCGCCAGCAGTGAGAGGGGCAGGCTGGGGACTGAAGCTTTCTTT. Translated: CASSERGRLGTEAFF.